The 5 T cell receptor beta chains reported below all come from one sample, sequenced in a study of beta chain features in type 1 diabetes (dated by TCRdb to 2016 to 2019). Their antigen targets remain unknown. Study-level results and caveats: In all four CD4+ subsets, TCRB CDR3 length was moderately but significantly shorter in type 1 diabetes patients.

Library prep was done by the immunoSEQ multiplex PCR assay. The entire amount of isolated RNA was reverse transcribed using the High Capacity cDNA Reverse Transcription Kit, so the sequenced TCRB transcripts were expressed ones. TCRdb holds this immuneACCESS table with in-frame rearrangements only. Some clones are missing; in checked studies, unresolved V genes explain under half, and the rest has no known cause. Within this sample are fewer than 400,000 clones, with 9.3% of them counted one time only. The leading ten clones occupy around 1% of the sample. The specimen was central memory CD4+ T cells from blood. These receptors were taken from a young man with type 1 diabetes.

This clone was seen at least ten times. V is TRBV4-3 and J is TRBJ2-2; D not resolved. V lost 4 bases and J 3 bases, leaving 9 bases between the germline ends. CDR1 is LGHNA, CDR2 YSLEER, per germline. The CDR3 contains 14 residues. CDR3 in amino acids: CASSRETYTGELFF. Here the CDR3 DNA reads TGCGCCAGCAGCCGAGAGACGTACACCGGGGAGCTGTTTTTT.

This clone was found a few times. The chain couples TRBV6-5 to TRBJ1-4; 9 bases map to TRBD1. The J segment lost 7 bases and the V segment lost 0 bases, leaving 3 bases of the junction unmatched. From germline, CDR1 is MNHEY and CDR2 SVGAGI. The CDR3 loop spans 15 amino acids. CDR3 DNA sequence: TGTGCCAGCAGTTACTCGACAGGGGGTGGTGAAAAACTGTTTTTT. Protein sequence: CASSYSTGGGEKLFF.

This clone was seen a handful of times. V and J are TRBV6-6 and TRBJ2-7, with D unclear. This CDR3 has 16 residues. V was shortened by 1 base and J by 4 bases, with 17 bases between the two germline ends. Germline CDR1 MNHNY, CDR2 SVGAGI (reference sequence). The CDR3, as DNA: TGTGCCAGCAGTTACTTGCCCGGTGGTCCTCAATACGAGCAGTACTTC. As protein: CASSYLPGGPQYEQYF.

The table lists this clone with a few counts. The chain links TRBV30 to TRBJ1-6, with 7 bases matching TRBD1. Looked up from germline, CDR1 is GTSNPN and CDR2 is SVGIG (reference sequence). The J segment lost 14 bases and the V segment lost 5 bases, leaving 15 bases of the junction unmatched. This CDR3 spans 14 amino acids. The CDR3 DNA follows: TGTGCCTGGGGGACATCCGGGGACAGCCCAACCCTCCACTTT. Protein product: CAWGTSGDSPTLHF.

This clone was counted only a few times. The chain couples TRBV11-2 to TRBJ2-4; D might be TRBD2 (6 bases). V lost 5 bases and J lost 6, with 11 bases in between. This CDR3 has 13 amino acids. Germline lookup yields CDR1 SGHAT and CDR2 FQNNGV. The CDR3 reads CASSRSGPNIQYF. CDR3 sequence (DNA): TGTGCCAGCAGCCGTAGCGGACCAAACATTCAGTACTTC. The complete variable domain, with remaining parts taken from reference TRBV11-2 and TRBJ2-4, reads EAGVAQSPRYKIIEKRQSVAFWCNPISGHATLYWYQQILGQGPKLLIQFQNNGVVDDSQLPKDRFSAERLKGVDSTLKIQPAKLEDSAVYLCASSRSGPNIQYFGAGTRLSVL.